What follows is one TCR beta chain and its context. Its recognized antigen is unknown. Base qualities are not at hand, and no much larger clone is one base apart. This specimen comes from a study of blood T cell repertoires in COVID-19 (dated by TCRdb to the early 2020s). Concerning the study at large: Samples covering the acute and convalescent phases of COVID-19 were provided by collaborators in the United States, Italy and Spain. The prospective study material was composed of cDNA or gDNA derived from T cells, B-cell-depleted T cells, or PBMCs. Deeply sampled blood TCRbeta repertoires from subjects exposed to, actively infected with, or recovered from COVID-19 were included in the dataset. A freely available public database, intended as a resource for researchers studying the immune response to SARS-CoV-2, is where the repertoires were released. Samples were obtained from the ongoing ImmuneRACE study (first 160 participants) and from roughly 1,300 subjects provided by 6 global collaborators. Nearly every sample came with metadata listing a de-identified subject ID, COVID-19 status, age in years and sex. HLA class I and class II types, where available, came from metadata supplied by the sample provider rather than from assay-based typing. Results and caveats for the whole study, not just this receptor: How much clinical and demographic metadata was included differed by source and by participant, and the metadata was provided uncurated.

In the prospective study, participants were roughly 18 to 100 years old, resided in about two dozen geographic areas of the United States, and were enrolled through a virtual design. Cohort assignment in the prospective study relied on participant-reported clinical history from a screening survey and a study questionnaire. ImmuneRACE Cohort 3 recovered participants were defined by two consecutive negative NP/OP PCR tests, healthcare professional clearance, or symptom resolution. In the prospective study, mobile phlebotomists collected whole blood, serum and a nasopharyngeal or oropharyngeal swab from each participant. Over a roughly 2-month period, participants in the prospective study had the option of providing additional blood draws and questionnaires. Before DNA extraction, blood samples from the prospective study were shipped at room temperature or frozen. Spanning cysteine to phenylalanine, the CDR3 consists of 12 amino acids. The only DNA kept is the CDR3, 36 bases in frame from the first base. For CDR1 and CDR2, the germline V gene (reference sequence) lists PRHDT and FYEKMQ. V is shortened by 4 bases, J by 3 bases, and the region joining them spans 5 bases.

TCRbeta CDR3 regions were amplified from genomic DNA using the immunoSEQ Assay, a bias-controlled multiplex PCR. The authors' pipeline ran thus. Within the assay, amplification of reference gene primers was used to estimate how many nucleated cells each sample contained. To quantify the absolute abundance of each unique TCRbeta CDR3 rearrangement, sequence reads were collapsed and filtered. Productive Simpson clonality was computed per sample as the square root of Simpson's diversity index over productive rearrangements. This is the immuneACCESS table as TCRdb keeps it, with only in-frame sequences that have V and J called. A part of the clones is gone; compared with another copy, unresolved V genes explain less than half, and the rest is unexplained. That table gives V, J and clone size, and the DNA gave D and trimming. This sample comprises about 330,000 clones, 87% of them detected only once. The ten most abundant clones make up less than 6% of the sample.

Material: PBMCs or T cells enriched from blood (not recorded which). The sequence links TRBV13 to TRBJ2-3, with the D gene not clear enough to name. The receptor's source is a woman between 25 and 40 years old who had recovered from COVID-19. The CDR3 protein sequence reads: CASSYRTDTQYF. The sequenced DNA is TGTGCCAGCAGCTACAGAACAGATACGCAGTATTTT. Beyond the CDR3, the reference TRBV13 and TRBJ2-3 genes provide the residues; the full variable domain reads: AAGVIQSPRHLIKEKRETATLKCYPIPRHDTVYWYQQGPGQDPQFLISFYEKMQSDKGSIPDRFSAQQFSDYHSELNMSSLELGDSALYFCASSYRTDTQYFGPGTRLTVL.